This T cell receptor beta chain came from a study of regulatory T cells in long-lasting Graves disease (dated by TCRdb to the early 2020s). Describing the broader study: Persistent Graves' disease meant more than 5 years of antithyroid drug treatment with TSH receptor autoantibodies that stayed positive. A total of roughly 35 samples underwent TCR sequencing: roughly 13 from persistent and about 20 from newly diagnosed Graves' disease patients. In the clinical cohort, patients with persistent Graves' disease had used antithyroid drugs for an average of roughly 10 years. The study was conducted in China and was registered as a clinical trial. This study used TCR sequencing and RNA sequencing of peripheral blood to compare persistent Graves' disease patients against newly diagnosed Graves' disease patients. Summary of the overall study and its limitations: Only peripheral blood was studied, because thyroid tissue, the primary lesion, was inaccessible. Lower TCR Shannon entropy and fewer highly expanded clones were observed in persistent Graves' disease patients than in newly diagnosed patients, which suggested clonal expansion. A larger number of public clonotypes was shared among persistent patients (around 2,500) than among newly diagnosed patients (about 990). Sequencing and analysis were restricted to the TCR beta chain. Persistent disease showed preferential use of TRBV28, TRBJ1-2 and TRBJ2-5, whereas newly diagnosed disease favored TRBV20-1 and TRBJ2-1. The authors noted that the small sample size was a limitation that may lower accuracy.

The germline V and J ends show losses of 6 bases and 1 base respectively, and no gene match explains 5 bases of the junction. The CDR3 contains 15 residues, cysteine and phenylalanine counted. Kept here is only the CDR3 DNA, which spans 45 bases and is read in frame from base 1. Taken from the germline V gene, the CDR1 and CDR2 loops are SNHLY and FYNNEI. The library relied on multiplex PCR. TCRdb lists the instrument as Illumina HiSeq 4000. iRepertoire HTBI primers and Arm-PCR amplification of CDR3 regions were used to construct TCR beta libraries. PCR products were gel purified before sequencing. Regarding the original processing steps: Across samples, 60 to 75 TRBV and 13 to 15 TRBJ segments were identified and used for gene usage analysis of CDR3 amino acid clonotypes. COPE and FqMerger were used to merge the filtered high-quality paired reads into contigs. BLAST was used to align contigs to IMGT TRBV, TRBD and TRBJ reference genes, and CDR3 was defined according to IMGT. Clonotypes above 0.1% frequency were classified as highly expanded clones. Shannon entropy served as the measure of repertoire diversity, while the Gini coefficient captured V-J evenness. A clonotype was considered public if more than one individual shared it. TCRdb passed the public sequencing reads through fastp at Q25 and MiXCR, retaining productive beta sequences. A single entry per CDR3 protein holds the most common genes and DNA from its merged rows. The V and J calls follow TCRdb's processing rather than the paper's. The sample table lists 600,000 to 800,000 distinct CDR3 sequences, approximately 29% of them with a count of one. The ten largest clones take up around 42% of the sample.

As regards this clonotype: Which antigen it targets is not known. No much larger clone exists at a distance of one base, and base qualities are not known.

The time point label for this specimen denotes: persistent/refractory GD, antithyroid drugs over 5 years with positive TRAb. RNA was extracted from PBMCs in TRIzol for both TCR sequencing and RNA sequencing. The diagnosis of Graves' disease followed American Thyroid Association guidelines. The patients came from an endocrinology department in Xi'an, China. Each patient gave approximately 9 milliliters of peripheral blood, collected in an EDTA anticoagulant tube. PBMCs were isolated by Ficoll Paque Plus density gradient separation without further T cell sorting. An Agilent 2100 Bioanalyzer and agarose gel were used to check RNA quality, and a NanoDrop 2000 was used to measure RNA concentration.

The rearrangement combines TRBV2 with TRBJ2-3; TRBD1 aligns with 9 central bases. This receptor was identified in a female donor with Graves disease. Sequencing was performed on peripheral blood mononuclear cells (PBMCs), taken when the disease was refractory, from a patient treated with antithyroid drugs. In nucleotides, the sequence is TGTGCCAGCAGCACTCGGACAGGGGGCACAGATACGCAGTATTTT. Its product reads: CASSTRTGGTDTQYF.